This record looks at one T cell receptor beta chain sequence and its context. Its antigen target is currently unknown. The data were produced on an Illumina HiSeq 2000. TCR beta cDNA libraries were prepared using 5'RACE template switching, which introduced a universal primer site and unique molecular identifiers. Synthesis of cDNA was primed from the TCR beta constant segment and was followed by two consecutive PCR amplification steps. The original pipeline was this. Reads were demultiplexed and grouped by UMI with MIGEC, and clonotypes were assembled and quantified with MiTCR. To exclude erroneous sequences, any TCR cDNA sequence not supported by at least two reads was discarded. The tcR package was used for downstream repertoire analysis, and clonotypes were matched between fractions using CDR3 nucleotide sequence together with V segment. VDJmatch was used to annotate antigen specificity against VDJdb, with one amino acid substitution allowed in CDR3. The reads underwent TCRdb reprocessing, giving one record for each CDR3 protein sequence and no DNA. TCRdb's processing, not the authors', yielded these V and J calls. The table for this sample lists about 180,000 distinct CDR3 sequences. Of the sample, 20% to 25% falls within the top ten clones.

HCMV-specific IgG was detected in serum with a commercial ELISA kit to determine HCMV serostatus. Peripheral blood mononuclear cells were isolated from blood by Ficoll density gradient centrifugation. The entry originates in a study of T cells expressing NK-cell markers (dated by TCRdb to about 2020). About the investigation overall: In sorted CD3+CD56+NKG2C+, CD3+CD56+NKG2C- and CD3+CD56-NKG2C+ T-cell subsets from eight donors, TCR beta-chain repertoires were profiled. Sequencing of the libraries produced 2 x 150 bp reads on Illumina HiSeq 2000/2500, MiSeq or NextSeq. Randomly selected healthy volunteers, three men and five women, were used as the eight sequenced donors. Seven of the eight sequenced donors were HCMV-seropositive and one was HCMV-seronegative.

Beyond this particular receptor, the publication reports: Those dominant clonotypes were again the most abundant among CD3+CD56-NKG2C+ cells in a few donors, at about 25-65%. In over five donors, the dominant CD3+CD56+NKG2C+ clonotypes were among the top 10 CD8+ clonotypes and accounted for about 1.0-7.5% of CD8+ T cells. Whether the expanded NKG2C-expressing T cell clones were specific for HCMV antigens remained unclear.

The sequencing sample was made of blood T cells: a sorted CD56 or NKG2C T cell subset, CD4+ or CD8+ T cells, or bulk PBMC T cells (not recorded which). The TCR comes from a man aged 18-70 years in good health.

The CDR3 protein is CASSAGANQPQHF. Here the chain combines TRBV25-1 and TRBJ1-5. CDR3 length: 13 amino acids, cysteine to phenylalanine. DNA is not on record. CDR1 and CDR2 are read off the germline V gene as MGHDK and SYGVNS.